A single sample gave rise to the 23 T cell receptor beta chains below, sequenced in a study of T-cell reconstitution after alpha-beta-depleted transplantation in children. Preparation of the TCRbeta library was carried out with unique molecular identifiers. TCRdb re-called the PCR reads through MiXCR, storing one row per CDR3 protein. This table holds about 420,000 distinct CDR3 sequences, about 11% found once. The sequenced sample was PBMCs from the stem cell graft donor, obtained from the stem cell graft. These receptor sequences come from a human donor who donated a stem cell graft to a child with acute myeloid leukemia.

This clonotype was detected once. A single base separates this from a much larger clone, so it may be a read error. The rearrangement joins TRBV7-8 to TRBJ2-3, with D tentatively TRBD2 (6 bases). Germline CDR1 is SGHVS and CDR2 is FQNEAQ. The CDR3 is 16 residues long. As DNA, the CDR3 is TGTGTCAGCAGCTTATTTTTGGCGGGGAGCACAGATACGCAGTATTTT. It translates to CVSSLFLAGSTDTQYF.

The table lists this clonotype with a few counts. The chain joins TRBV27 to TRBJ2-2, with D unclear. The CDR3 has 13 amino acids. The germline gives CDR1 MNHEY, CDR2 SMNVEV (reference sequence). Trimming removed 3 bases at V and 4 bases at J, with 6 bases between. CDR3 amino acids: CASSFNPTGELFF. The CDR3 coding sequence is TGTGCCAGCAGTTTTAACCCCACCGGGGAGCTGTTTTTT.

In its sample, this clonotype was seen a few times. DNA for the CDR3: TGCAGCGTCAAGACAGGGGCCTACAATGAGCAGTTCTTC. This encodes CSVKTGAYNEQFF. This rearrangement joins TRBV29-1 to TRBJ2-1, with 8 positions matching TRBD1. The CDR3 sequence is 13 residues long. Germline V CDR1 and CDR2: SQVTM, ANQGSEA. V dropped 6 bases and J dropped 2; count of bases not matched to a gene: 3.

The V and J genes are TRBV2 and TRBJ2-1; 7 bases agree with TRBD2. V lost 2 bases to trimming and J lost 3 bases; unmatched junction nucleotides: 7. The CDR3 has 16 residues. The germline CDR1 and CDR2 sequences are SNHLY and FYNNEI. This CDR3 is CASSESPSGYYNEQFF. The CDR3 region has the DNA TGTGCCAGCAGTGAAAGCCCTAGCGGATACTACAATGAGCAGTTCTTC.

This clonotype was detected only a few times. The V gene is TRBV5-1, the J gene TRBJ2-7; 10 bases are a match to TRBD1. Trimming took 4 bases from V and 5 from J; bases not matched to a gene: 12. Germline V gene data show CDR1 as SGHRS and CDR2 as YFSETQ. The CDR3 spans 16 residues. This CDR3 is CASSPPGVGTGDEQYF. Here the CDR3 DNA reads TGCGCCAGCAGCCCCCCTGGCGTCGGGACAGGGGACGAGCAGTACTTC.

The gene calls are TRBV12-3 or TRBV12-4 and TRBJ2-5, with unresolved D. Trimming took off 8 bases at V and 3 bases at J, with 10 bases between the two ends. This CDR3 is 12 amino acids long. The CDR3 here is CASGRGEETQYF. In DNA, the CDR3 is TGTGCCAGCGGCCGAGGCGAAGAGACCCAGTACTTC.

There are a few counts of this clonotype. V usage is TRBV9 and J usage is TRBJ2-1; 10 bases fit TRBD1. The CDR3 runs 15 residues. Trimming cost V 0 bases and J 8 bases; bases outside gene matches: 5. CDR1 is SGDLS, CDR2 YYNGEE, per germline. This chain's CDR3 is CASSVEDRGRDEQFF. The CDR3 DNA sequence: TGTGCCAGCAGCGTAGAAGACAGGGGGCGTGATGAGCAGTTCTTC.

The J gene is TRBJ2-7, the V gene TRBV27, with TRBD1 matching over 7 bases. J gave up 3 bases and V 5 bases, and 7 bases lay outside the gene matches. This CDR3 has 14 amino acids. Germline values: CDR1 MNHEY, CDR2 SMNVEV (reference sequence). CDR3 region: CASSPLDRRYEQYV. The CDR3 nucleotides read TGTGCCAGCAGTCCTCTGGACAGGCGCTACGAGCAGTACGTC.

The V and J genes are TRBV12-3 or TRBV12-4 and TRBJ2-2; D gene uncertain. CDR3 length: 14 residues. The ends were cut back, 3 bases at V and 7 bases at J, with 12 bases in the middle. CDR3 in amino acids: CASSLQALGGELFF. In DNA, the CDR3 is TGTGCCAGCAGTTTGCAGGCGTTAGGCGGGGAGCTGTTTTTT.

V is TRBV7-9 and J is TRBJ2-7; no reliable D call. Germline CDR1 reads SEHNR; CDR2 reads FQNEAQ (reference sequence). CDR3 size: 16 residues. The V and J ends lost 1 base and 2 bases respectively, with 15 bases between them. CDR3 sequence: CASSLVVPKTAYEQYF. As DNA, the CDR3 is TGTGCCAGCAGCTTAGTGGTTCCGAAAACGGCCTACGAGCAGTACTTC.

This clonotype came up a few times. V gene TRBV7-8 combines with J gene TRBJ1-5, with TRBD1 as a possible D gene (5 bases). V was clipped by 1 base and J by 1 base, with 8 bases between them. CDR3 length: 15 amino acids. In germline, CDR1 is SGHVS, CDR2 FQNEAQ. The CDR3 loop reads CASSLEWTSNQPQHF. Here the CDR3 DNA reads TGTGCCAGCAGCTTAGAATGGACAAGCAATCAGCCCCAGCATTTT.

The chain has TRBV6-5 and TRBJ1-2; possibly TRBD1 for D (5 bases). This CDR3 is 16 amino acids long. Per germline, CDR1 MNHEY and CDR2 SVGAGI. The V and J ends lost 0 bases and 3 bases respectively, with 14 bases between them. This CDR3 is CASSYSTGLGDYGYTF. For the CDR3, the DNA is TGTGCCAGCAGTTACTCGACGGGGCTGGGTGACTATGGCTACACCTTC.

The DNA of the CDR3 is TGTGCCAGCAGCCTATACTGGGCCGGACGCACAGATACGCAGTATTTT. Residues: CASSLYWAGRTDTQYF. The chain links TRBV4-2 to TRBJ2-3, with D unclear. Germline V lookup: CDR1 LGHNA, CDR2 YNFKEQ. The CDR3 is 16 amino acids. Trimming took 4 bases from V and 1 from J, leaving 15 bases between them.

This clonotype has at least ten counts. Its ends do not fully match the called genes, so a read error is possible. The rearrangement uses TRBV5-1 and TRBJ2-1; D ambiguous. Germline V gives CDR1 SGHRS, CDR2 YFSETQ. CDR3 size: 13 residues. CDR3 sequence reads: CASSLGIYNEQFF. The DNA for the CDR3 is TGTGCCAGCAGTTTAGGCATCTACAATGAGCAGTTCTTC.

This clonotype was detected ten times or more. The junction and the germline gene differ at one end; a read error may be behind it. The chain recombines TRBV6-2 or TRBV6-3 with TRBJ1-2; tentatively, D is TRBD1 (5 bases). Per germline, CDR1 MNHEY and CDR2 SVGEGT. The CDR3 loop spans 10 amino acids. The CDR3 DNA follows: TGTGCCAGCAGTCGAGGACAACAGCCCTTC. It is translated as CASSRGQQPF.

This clonotype was recorded at least ten times. This chain uses TRBV6-5 with TRBJ2-2; D perhaps matches TRBD1 (5 bases). V lost 4 bases to trimming and J lost 6 bases, with 12 bases between them. Germline loops: CDR1 MNHEY, CDR2 SVGAGI. The CDR3 totals 14 residues. The CDR3 bases are TGTGCCAGCAGTTCCTCTCAGGGCGCCGGGGAGCTGTTTTTT. It yields the protein CASSSSQGAGELFF.

The V gene is TRBV3-1, the J gene TRBJ2-1; TRBD2 aligns across 10 bases. This CDR3 comprises 17 residues. The germline CDR1 and CDR2 sequences are LGHDT and YNNKEL (reference sequence). Unmatched junction bases numbered 11, after V lost 0 bases and J lost 9 bases. DNA for the CDR3: TGTGCCAGCAGCCAAGAGGTTGGGACTAGCGCTGGCGGTGAGCAGTTCTTC. Translated, it gives CASSQEVGTSAGGEQFF.

This sequence joins TRBV12-3 or TRBV12-4 and TRBJ2-6, with D uncertain. Trimming removed 4 bases at V and 2 bases at J, with 9 bases between. The CDR3 length is 15 residues. This CDR3 is CASSSRWPGANVLTF. The CDR3, as DNA: TGTGCCAGCAGTTCCCGATGGCCTGGGGCCAACGTCCTGACTTTC.

This chain uses TRBV5-1 with TRBJ2-7, with 7 bases aligning to TRBD2. Germline V gene data show CDR1 as SGHRS and CDR2 as YFSETQ. V dropped 4 bases and J dropped 4; count of bases not matched to a gene: 8. CDR3 length: 14 residues. The CDR3 spells CASSPGDSGYEQYV. The CDR3, as DNA: TGCGCCAGCAGCCCCGGGGATAGCGGGTACGAGCAGTACGTC.

Of note for this clonotype: This likely stems from a read error, as it lies one base from a far larger clone. V gene TRBV7-8 combines with J gene TRBJ2-1; D is undetermined. Germline lookup yields CDR1 SGHVS and CDR2 FQNEAQ. The CDR3 length is 12 residues. The CDR3 coding sequence is TGTGCCGGCAGCTTATCCTACAATGAGCAGTTCTTC. Its protein is CAGSLSYNEQFF.

This clonotype was seen many times. This chain links TRBV3-1 with TRBJ2-1; TRBD2 matches at 9 bases. This CDR3 spans 16 amino acids. CDR1 is LGHDT and CDR2 is YNNKEL in the germline V gene (reference sequence). V was pared by 2 bases and J by 6 bases, with 8 bases of the junction left unmatched. DNA of the CDR3: TGTGCCAGCAGCCAACGCGGGGGGGCTTCATTCAATGAGCAGTTCTTC. Its protein is CASSQRGGASFNEQFF.

The chain has TRBV2 and TRBJ1-2; 10 positions agree with TRBD1. CDR3 length equals 13 residues. V trimming: 9 bases; J trimming: 8 bases; junction bases outside the gene matches: 9. CDR1 and CDR2 from the germline V gene are SNHLY and FYNNEI. CDR3 sequence (DNA): TGTGCCAGGCCTCTGGGACAGGGGACAGGCTACACCTTC. Translated: CARPLGQGTGYTF.

The chain uses TRBV19 and TRBJ2-7, with D hard to call. The germline CDR1 and CDR2 sequences are LNHDA and SQIVND (reference sequence). This CDR3 contains 14 residues. Trimming cost V 9 bases and J 0 bases, with 15 bases left between them. The CDR3 bases are TGTGCCAGACGCTTAGTGACCCCCTCCTACGAGCAGTACGTC. It encodes CARRLVTPSYEQYV.